What follows are 13 T cell receptor beta chains derived from one specimen sequenced in a study of T cell responses to AZD1222 COVID-19 vaccine. Measured with immunoSEQ multiplex PCR; TCRdb has only the in-frame clones, and not every one. There are more than 150,000 clones in the sample; under 95% occur only once, and 0.99% lies in the top ten. This specimen was peripheral blood, taken on day 0 of AZD1222 vaccination. These receptors were collected from an adult in good health.

This clone was recorded a few times. The rearrangement joins TRBV7-2 to TRBJ2-7, with TRBD2 matching over 11 bases. CDR1 is SGHTA and CDR2 is FQGNSA in the germline V gene. V lost 5 bases to trimming and J lost 4 bases; unmatched junction nucleotides: 7. The CDR3 extends over 15 amino acids. The CDR3 DNA is TGTGCCAGCAGCCGGCTAGCGGGGGGAGTATACGAGCAGTACTTC. Encoded protein: CASSRLAGGVYEQYF.

This clone has just one count. The chain has TRBV5-1 and TRBJ1-1; D not certain. The CDR3 is made up of 14 amino acids. Germline CDR1 and CDR2: SGHRS and YFSETQ. Trimming left V 0 bases short and J 1 base short, with 7 bases between. CDR3 coding DNA: TGCGCCAGCAGCTTGGGGCCAGGGAACACTGAAGCTTTCTTT. Its translation is CASSLGPGNTEAFF.

This clone was counted a single time. This chain connects TRBV4-1 to TRBJ2-1; no reliable D call. V was cut by 0 bases and J by 7 bases, with 10 bases left in between. The germline V gene has CDR1 MGHRA and CDR2 YSYEKL. The CDR3 runs to 14 residues. The DNA of the CDR3 is TGCGCCAGCAGCCAAGATCACTCGGCGAATGAGCAGTTCTTC. This codes for CASSQDHSANEQFF.

V usage is TRBV7-6 and J usage is TRBJ1-5; D remains ambiguous. CDR1 SGHVS and CDR2 FNYEAQ come from the germline V gene. V lost 5 bases to trimming and J lost 3 bases, with 14 bases between them. The CDR3 is 15 residues long. DNA of the CDR3: TGTGCCAGCAGCCCTACGGACCGACTCAATCAGCCCCAGCATTTT. Translation gives CASSPTDRLNQPQHF. The whole variable domain, filled in from reference TRBV7-6 and TRBJ1-5, reads GAGVSQSPRYKVTKRGQDVALRCDPISGHVSLYWYRQALGQGPEFLTYFNYEAQQDKSGLPNDRFSAERPEGSISTLTIQRTEQRDSAMYRCASSPTDRLNQPQHFGDGTRLSIL.

The CDR3 sequence is CASSQGLAPYEQYF. The CDR3 DNA reads as TGTGCCAGCAGCCAGGGACTAGCGCCCTACGAGCAGTACTTC. This chain joins TRBV3-1 (or the pseudogene TRBV3-2) and TRBJ2-7; TRBD2 agrees at 10 bases. This CDR3 spans 14 amino acids. The V segment lost 3 bases and the J segment 2 bases; nucleotides outside the gene matches: 1. In germline, CDR1 is LGHDT, CDR2 YNNKEL (reference sequence).

J is TRBJ2-1 and V is TRBV3-1 (or the pseudogene TRBV3-2); 12 bases agree with TRBD2. There are 16 residues in the CDR3. Looked up from germline, CDR1 is LGHDT and CDR2 is YNNKEL (reference sequence). J was trimmed by 4 bases and V by 3 bases; bases with no gene match: 4. The CDR3 region has the DNA TGTGCCAGCAGCCAGGCCCTAGCGGGGGGGTACAATGAGCAGTTCTTC. Its protein product is CASSQALAGGYNEQFF.

V is TRBV27 and J is TRBJ2-1; 7 bases are shared with TRBD2. Trimming took 5 bases from V and 0 from J; bases not matched to a gene: 4. In germline, CDR1 is MNHEY, CDR2 SMNVEV (reference sequence). The CDR3 runs to 15 residues. The CDR3 loop is CASSLGGDSYNEQFF. The CDR3 DNA sequence: TGTGCCAGCAGTCTGGGGGGGGACTCCTACAATGAGCAGTTCTTC.

The genes are TRBV5-1 and TRBJ1-2, with D perhaps TRBD1 (6 bases). The CDR3 has 15 amino acids. The germline V gene has CDR1 SGHRS and CDR2 YFSETQ. The V end lost 1 base, the J end lost 4 bases, and 14 bases lay between the germline ends. This chain's CDR3 is CASSLTGQIPYGYTF. CDR3 DNA: TGCGCCAGCAGCTTGACGGGACAAATTCCCTATGGCTACACCTTC.

The chain is built from TRBV14 and TRBJ1-1; TRBD1 is a possible D gene (5 bases). Germline V gene lookup returns CDR1 SGHDN and CDR2 FVKESK. Trimming pared 5 bases from V and 1 base from J, leaving 11 bases between. The CDR3 loop spans 14 amino acids. CDR3 residues: CASSVRGENTEAFF. The CDR3 nucleotides are TGTGCCAGCAGCGTGAGGGGAGAGAACACTGAAGCTTTCTTT.

This clone was seen just once. The chain joins TRBV9 to TRBJ2-3; D might be TRBD2 (5 bases). Trimming cost V 0 bases and J 6 bases, with 20 bases left between them. CDR3 size: 17 residues. CDR1 SGDLS and CDR2 YYNGEE come from the germline V gene. The CDR3 here is CASSVAGLRVQADTQYF. CDR3 in DNA: TGTGCCAGCAGCGTAGCCGGTTTGCGGGTCCAAGCGGATACGCAGTATTTT.

V and J are TRBV6-1 and TRBJ2-1, with TRBD1 as a possible D gene (6 bases). This CDR3 comprises 16 residues. Germline CDR1 and CDR2: MNHNS and SASEGT. The V end lost 3 bases, the J end lost 8 bases, and 20 bases lay between the germline ends. For the CDR3, the DNA is TGTGCCAGCAGTGAGATTCTGAGGACAGAAAAAGATGAGCAGTTCTTC. This translates into CASSEILRTEKDEQFF.

The rearrangement uses TRBV10-3 and TRBJ1-2; TRBD1 might be the D (5 bases). This CDR3 is 14 amino acids long. Germline-derived CDR1 and CDR2 are ENHRY and SYGVKD. Trimming stripped 0 bases from V and 6 bases from J, with 11 bases between. The CDR3 is CAISESTRDHGYTF. The CDR3 bases are TGTGCCATCAGTGAGTCTACCAGGGACCATGGCTACACCTTC.

This clone showed up just a few times. J is TRBJ1-2 and V is TRBV6-5, with 10 nucleotides matching TRBD1. V shed 4 bases and J 8 bases; nucleotides not matched to a gene: 4. Germline V CDR1 and CDR2: MNHEY, SVGAGI. The CDR3 extends over 13 amino acids. The CDR3 nucleotides read TGTGCCAGCAGTTTGGGGACAGGGGACGGCTACACCTTC. It codes for CASSLGTGDGYTF.